This record concerns one T cell receptor beta chain sequence. The data were produced by immunoSEQ multiplex PCR, yet TCRdb's version contains in-frame clones alone and is incomplete. The sample gives around 510,000 clones, about 96% of which show up once; about 0.067% is in the top ten. The data originate from a study of shared clonotypes between healthy human individuals. CDR3 length: 15 residues. Deletions cut 6 bases from V and 4 bases from J, with 15 bases between. Germline V CDR1 and CDR2: LNHDA, SQIVND (reference sequence). The clonotype comes from a woman under 40 in good health. The chain joins TRBV19 to TRBJ2-2; D is tentatively TRBD1 or TRBD2 (6 bases each). What was sequenced was naive CD4+ T cells sorted from blood. Subset specified: CD45RA+ positively selected. For the CDR3, the DNA is TGTGCCAGTAGCCCGGAGGGGGGCGGCACCGGGGAGCTGTTTTTT. Translating gives CASSPEGGGTGELFF.